This passage covers 19 T cell receptor beta chains from one sample sequenced in a study of blood T cell repertoires in COVID-19. Only in-frame clones appear in the TCRdb table, and some are missing; sequencing was by immunoSEQ multiplex PCR. The data hold around 400,000 clones, with less than 90% observed a single time. The sample taken for sequencing was PBMCs or T cells enriched from blood (not recorded which). All receptors come from a woman in her forties or fifties who had recovered from COVID-19.

The gene calls are TRBV27 and TRBJ1-4, with TRBD1 as a possible D gene (5 bases). The V gene's germline CDR1 is MNHEY and CDR2 SMNVEV (reference sequence). Trimming took off 3 bases at V and 4 bases at J, with 12 bases between the two ends. The CDR3 sequence is 15 residues long. CDR3 in DNA: TGTGCCAGCAGTTTCCGGGGGGGGAATAATGAAAAACTGTTTTTT. It yields the protein CASSFRGGNNEKLFF.

The DNA of the CDR3 is TGTGCCAGCAGCCAAGGATTACAGGGCTGGGAAGGCTACACCTTC. This gives the protein CASSQGLQGWEGYTF. This chain uses TRBV3-1 (or the pseudogene TRBV3-2) with TRBJ1-2; tentative D call: TRBD1 (6 bases). Germline CDR1 reads LGHDT; CDR2 reads YNNKEL (reference sequence). This CDR3 has 15 amino acids. Trimming removed 1 base at V and 8 bases at J, with 17 bases between.

This chain uses TRBV18 with TRBJ2-2, with TRBD1 as a possible D gene (6 bases). The CDR3 is 13 amino acids. V shed 4 bases and J shed 5 bases, with 8 bases lying between them. Germline CDR1 KGHSH, CDR2 LQKENI. The CDR3 DNA is TGTGCCAGCTCACTCCAGGGGACCGGGGAGCTGTTTTTT. Residues: CASSLQGTGELFF. Complete variable domain (other parts from reference TRBV18 and TRBJ2-2): NAGVMQNPRHLVRRRGQEARLRCSPMKGHSHVYWYRQLPEEGLKFMVYLQKENIIDESGMPKERFSAEFPKEGPSILRIQQVVRGDSAAYFCASSLQGTGELFFGEGSRLTVL.

V and J are TRBV6-1 and TRBJ1-2; a possible D gene is TRBD1 (6 bases). The germline V and J ends were trimmed by 2 bases and 8 bases, with 12 bases remaining between them. Germline V gene data show CDR1 as MNHNS and CDR2 as SASEGT. This CDR3 has 13 residues. CDR3 DNA: TGTGCCAGCAGTGAAATGGGGGCGCGGGGCTACACCTTC. It translates to CASSEMGARGYTF.

In DNA form, the CDR3 reads TGCGCCAGCAGCCCGGGACTAGCGGGAGGTCGTGGGGCCAACGTCCTGACTTTC. Encoded protein: CASSPGLAGGRGANVLTF. The chain links TRBV4-1 to TRBJ2-6; 15 positions agree with TRBD2. The germline V gene encodes CDR1 MGHRA and CDR2 YSYEKL. The junction had 4 bases not matched to a gene; V was cut back by 4 bases and J by 3 bases. The CDR3 consists of 18 residues.

The rearrangement uses TRBV19 and TRBJ1-5, with 12 bases fitting TRBD1. V lost 7 bases to trimming and J lost 5 bases; unmatched junction nucleotides: 3. The CDR3 runs 14 residues. CDR1 and CDR2 (germline): LNHDA, SQIVND (reference sequence). CDR3 sequence (DNA): TGTGCCAGTACCGGGACAGGGGGCGATCAGCCCCAGCATTTT. It codes for CASTGTGGDQPQHF.

The chain links TRBV7-9 to TRBJ1-2; 7 nucleotides line up with TRBD1. V lost 1 base and J lost 6; bases outside the gene matches: 11. This CDR3 has 16 amino acids. Germline-derived CDR1 and CDR2 are SEHNR and FQNEAQ (reference sequence). The CDR3 region has the DNA TGTGCCAGCAGCTTAGAAGTGACAGGGTTCTTCGATGGCTACACCTTC. Its translation is CASSLEVTGFFDGYTF. The complete variable domain, with remaining parts taken from reference TRBV7-9 and TRBJ1-2, reads DTGVSQNPRHKITKRGQNVTFRCDPISEHNRLYWYRQTLGQGPEFLTYFQNEAQLEKSRLLSDRFSAERPKGSFSTLEIQRTEQGDSAMYLCASSLEVTGFFDGYTFGSGTRLTVV.

The chain uses TRBV29-1 and TRBJ1-2; D unclear. CDR1 and CDR2 from the germline V gene are SQVTM and ANQGSEA. The CDR3 runs 13 residues. Trimming removed 2 bases from V and 3 bases from J, with 10 bases in between. CDR3 protein: CSVESSDYYGYTF. The DNA for the CDR3 is TGCAGCGTTGAATCGTCAGACTACTATGGCTACACCTTC. Filled out from reference TRBV29-1 and TRBJ1-2, the complete variable domain reads SAVISQKPSRDICQRGTSLTIQCQVDSQVTMMFWYRQQPGQSLTLIATANQGSEATYESGFVIDKFPISRPNLTFSTLTVSNMSPEDSSIYLCSVESSDYYGYTFGSGTRLTVV.

Written as DNA, the CDR3 is TGTGCCAGCTCACCGGGACAGGGGGATGTCGGGGAGCTGTTTTTT. Translated, it gives CASSPGQGDVGELFF. This sequence joins TRBV18 and TRBJ2-2; 11 nucleotides align to TRBD1. The CDR3 consists of 15 residues. Germline loops: CDR1 KGHSH, CDR2 LQKENI. Trimming removed 3 bases from V and 7 bases from J; junction bases left unmatched: 4.

The chain joins TRBV27 to TRBJ2-3; D may be TRBD1 (6 bases). Trimming stripped 3 bases from V and 1 base from J, with 14 bases between. Germline values: CDR1 MNHEY, CDR2 SMNVEV (reference sequence). This CDR3 is 16 amino acids long. The CDR3 nucleotides are TGTGCCAGCAGTTTGTTTTCAGGGGTCCGCACAGATACGCAGTATTTT. This translates into CASSLFSGVRTDTQYF.

This chain connects TRBV27 to TRBJ2-1, with 7 nucleotides matching TRBD1. Germline trimming cut 7 bases from V and 9 bases from J; bases unmatched to any gene: 12. The CDR3 sequence is 14 residues long. The germline V gene has CDR1 MNHEY and CDR2 SMNVEV (reference sequence). CDR3 protein: CASTKTGSLGEQFF. The CDR3 region has the DNA TGTGCCAGCACTAAGACAGGGAGTCTGGGTGAGCAGTTCTTC.

This chain uses TRBV12-3 or TRBV12-4 with TRBJ1-2, with 8 positions matching TRBD1. The CDR3 has 13 amino acids. V was clipped by 5 bases and J by 8 bases; unmatched bases: 7. The CDR3 sequence: CASSPGQGGGYTF. The CDR3 nucleotides read TGTGCCAGCAGTCCTGGACAGGGAGGCGGCTACACCTTC.

The rearrangement links TRBV7-2 to TRBJ1-2; tentative D call: TRBD1 (5 bases). V shed 8 bases and J shed 4 bases, with 17 bases lying between them. The germline CDR1 and CDR2 sequences are SGHTA and FQGNSA. The CDR3 runs to 14 residues. The DNA for the CDR3 is TGTGCCAGCGGCGGGGGGAGGAGGGGCTATGGCTACACCTTC. Residues: CASGGGRRGYGYTF.

V gene TRBV5-1 combines with J gene TRBJ2-1; 7 nucleotides line up with TRBD2. Trimming cost V 4 bases and J 6 bases; bases outside gene matches: 16. The CDR3 runs 17 residues. Germline CDR1 SGHRS, CDR2 YFSETQ. DNA for the CDR3: TGCGCCAGCAGCACAGAGCCGGGACTATCATGGTCCAATGAGCAGTTCTTC. Its translation: CASSTEPGLSWSNEQFF.

This chain connects TRBV5-1 to TRBJ2-5, with TRBD1 identical over 7 bases. The CDR3 is made up of 13 amino acids. The germline gives CDR1 SGHRS, CDR2 YFSETQ. Trimming at V came to 4 bases and at J to 4 bases, leaving 4 bases not matched to a gene. CDR3 protein: CASSLWTGETQYF. CDR3 DNA: TGCGCCAGCAGCCTATGGACAGGAGAGACCCAGTACTTC.

The V gene is TRBV5-6, the J gene TRBJ1-2; TRBD1 is a possible D gene (5 bases). V was trimmed by 7 bases and J by 0 bases, leaving 13 bases between them. CDR1 and CDR2 from the germline V gene are SGHDT and YYEEEE. CDR3 length: 14 amino acids. The CDR3 DNA sequence: TGTGCCAGCGGAGGGGTGGGGACTAACTATGGCTACACCTTC. Translating it yields CASGGVGTNYGYTF.

The chain carries TRBV4-1 and TRBJ1-2, with D possibly being TRBD1 (6 bases). Germline values: CDR1 MGHRA, CDR2 YSYEKL. CDR3 length: 14 residues. The V end was cut by 2 bases, the J end by 3 bases, with 10 bases between. CDR3 in DNA: TGCGCCAGCAGCCAAACAGGGCTGGACTATGGCTACACCTTC. Translating gives CASSQTGLDYGYTF.

The chain recombines TRBV2 with TRBJ2-3; TRBD1 agrees at 8 bases. The CDR3 is 16 amino acids. Germline V CDR1 and CDR2: SNHLY, FYNNEI. V shed 5 bases and J 0 bases; nucleotides not matched to a gene: 7. The CDR3 DNA reads as TGTGCCAGCAGTCGTTTTAGGACAGGGAGCACAGATACGCAGTATTTT. Translated, it gives CASSRFRTGSTDTQYF.

The chain is built from TRBV7-6 and TRBJ1-6; TRBD1 matches 10 bases. This CDR3 is 15 amino acids long. Germline V CDR1 and CDR2: SGHVS, FNYEAQ. J was trimmed by 8 bases and V by 6 bases; bases with no gene match: 7. CDR3 sequence (DNA): TGTGCCAGCAGTTCCGGGACAGGGGTTGATTCACCCCTCCACTTT. Protein: CASSSGTGVDSPLHF.